Reported below is one T cell receptor (beta chain). Antigen unknown. The PCR contained 60 Vbeta and 13 Jbeta primers. The table came from immunoSEQ multiplex PCR; TCRdb's copy has only in-frame clones and leaves some out. The sample contains 150,000 or so clones, about 82% of which appear only once. The record originates from a study of cytomegalovirus exposure and HLA in healthy donors. Background on the study: Out of about 190 million T cells, an earlier analysis found some 110 million unique TCR beta sequences in total. Study conclusions and caveats: A missense variant in DCLRE1C was later tied to TCR beta V- and J-gene trimming. The study carried out a later analysis of TCR beta sequences. It associated roughly 17,000 of them with specific HLA alleles at a false discovery rate of 0.05. The study flagged roughly 160 TCR beta chains as cytomegalovirus-associated.

Sequences were obtained from PBMCs. This TCR came from a woman aged 18-29 years in good health and CMV-seronegative.

CDR3 region: CASSEASGQGVGNTEAFF. The CDR3 bases are TGTGCCAGCAGTGAAGCGAGTGGACAGGGGGTGGGGAACACTGAAGCTTTCTTT. This chain connects TRBV2 to TRBJ1-1, with TRBD1 matching 10 bases. The germline CDR1 and CDR2 sequences are SNHLY and FYNNEI. The V and J ends lost 0 bases and 1 base, in that order; junction bases with no gene match: 8. This CDR3 is built from 18 residues. The complete variable domain, with remaining parts taken from reference TRBV2 and TRBJ1-1, reads EPEVTQTPSHQVTQMGQEVILRCVPISNHLYFYWYRQILGQKVEFLVSFYNNEISEKSEIFDDQFSVERPDGSNFTLKIRSTKLEDSAMYFCASSEASGQGVGNTEAFFGQGTRLTVV.